These 5 T cell receptor beta chains were sequenced from one sample in a study of blood T cell repertoires in COVID-19. Assay used: immunoSEQ multiplex PCR; TCRdb lists only in-frame clones, some missing. The data show approximately 220,000 clones, 80% to 90% seen once. Material: PBMCs or T cells enriched from blood (not recorded which). The receptors were gathered from a woman younger than 30 in a cohort exposed to, infected with or recovered from COVID-19 (not recorded which).

This chain connects TRBV7-9 to TRBJ1-6; D is undetermined. Germline assignment: CDR1 SEHNR and CDR2 FQNEAQ (reference sequence). The CDR3 runs to 15 residues. Trimming left V 2 bases short and J 7 bases short, with 12 bases between. CDR3 sequence: CASSLSGGLNSPLHF. CDR3 DNA sequence: TGTGCCAGCAGCTTATCGGGAGGGTTGAATTCACCCCTCCACTTT.

The chain couples TRBV5-1 to TRBJ1-1; D unresolved. Germline V CDR1 and CDR2: SGHRS, YFSETQ. Between the trimmed V and J ends, which lost 4 bases and 3 bases, there was a span of 7 bases. The CDR3 totals 12 residues. CDR3 DNA: TGCGCCAGCAGCCGGGTAGACACTGAAGCTTTCTTT. The encoded protein is CASSRVDTEAFF.

This clone was seen only once. The chain is built from TRBV21-1 and TRBJ1-2; whether TRBD1, the table's D call, matches the DNA was not checked. TRBV21-1 is a known pseudogene. CDR3 size: 13 residues. The CDR3 spells CASSATGEGGYTF. CDR3 nucleotides: TGTGCCAGCAGCGCTACAGGGGAAGGTGGCTACACCTTC.

This chain links TRBV5-1 with TRBJ1-5; D remains ambiguous. The germline gives CDR1 SGHRS, CDR2 YFSETQ. V lost 4 bases, J lost 0 bases, and 8 bases lay in between. This CDR3 spans 14 amino acids. The CDR3 here is CASSPSYSNQPQHF. The CDR3 DNA sequence: TGCGCCAGCAGCCCCAGTTATAGCAATCAGCCCCAGCATTTT.

The chain carries TRBV7-8 and TRBJ2-2; TRBD2 is a possible D gene (6 bases). Germline V gene data show CDR1 as SGHVS and CDR2 as FQNEAQ. Between the trimmed V and J ends, which lost 1 base and 6 bases, there was a span of 9 bases. The CDR3 loop spans 14 amino acids. CDR3 DNA: TGTGCCAGCAGCTTAGTCGGGGAGGCCGGGGAGCTGTTTTTT. It codes for CASSLVGEAGELFF.